The next 13 T cell receptor beta chains were all read from a single sample in a study of blood T cell repertoires in COVID-19. The table came from immunoSEQ multiplex PCR; TCRdb's copy has only in-frame clones and leaves some out. The profile shows over 200,000 clones, around 85% of them singletons. Sequencing was performed on peripheral blood. The receptors derive from a human donor in a cohort sampled during active COVID-19.

The chain is built from TRBV28 and TRBJ1-5; perhaps TRBD1 as D (6 bases). The CDR3 extends over 14 amino acids. CDR1 and CDR2 from the germline V gene are MDHEN and SYDVKM. V shed 5 bases and J shed 9 bases, with 17 bases lying between them. The CDR3 DNA reads as TGTGCCAGCAGTCAGGGAAGGGGGTCATCGCCCCAGCATTTT. Translating gives CASSQGRGSSPQHF.

The chain is built from TRBV5-1 and TRBJ2-7, with 8 bases that match TRBD1. Germline loops: CDR1 SGHRS, CDR2 YFSETQ. The CDR3 length is 16 residues. Unmatched junction bases numbered 9, after V lost 2 bases and J lost 2 bases. The CDR3 is CASSLQGTGPTYEQYF. CDR3 in DNA: TGCGCCAGCAGCTTACAAGGGACAGGACCTACCTACGAGCAGTACTTC.

The rearrangement joins TRBV24-1 to TRBJ2-1; D may be TRBD2 (6 bases). The ends were cut back, 1 base at V and 9 bases at J, with 9 bases in the middle. CDR1 is KGHDR, CDR2 SFDVKD, per germline. The CDR3 sequence is 13 residues long. The CDR3 sequence is CATSDFAGSEQFF. The CDR3 nucleotides are TGTGCCACCAGTGATTTTGCGGGATCTGAGCAGTTCTTC.

This clone has a handful of counts. The V gene is TRBV6-2 or TRBV6-3, the J gene TRBJ1-5; D might be TRBD1 (6 bases). The CDR3 is 15 residues long. Germline values: CDR1 MNHEY, CDR2 SVGEGT. Trimming took 5 bases from V and 1 from J, leaving 12 bases between them. DNA of the CDR3: TGTGCCAGCAGTAAAACAGGGCTCAGCAATCAGCCCCAGCATTTT. Its protein product is CASSKTGLSNQPQHF.

This rearrangement joins TRBV24-1 to TRBJ2-7; D is unresolved. Germline CDR1 KGHDR, CDR2 SFDVKD. Deletions cut 1 base from V and 4 bases from J, with 7 bases between. The CDR3 has 13 amino acids. The CDR3 nucleotides are TGTGCCACCAGTGATTTAGACAAGTACGAGCAGTACTTC. Translation gives CATSDLDKYEQYF.

This chain uses TRBV7-6 with TRBJ2-1; the match to TRBD2 covers 7 bases. This CDR3 is built from 16 residues. The junction had 9 bases not matched to a gene; V was cut back by 5 bases and J by 2 bases. Germline-derived CDR1 and CDR2 are SGHVS and FNYEAQ. The CDR3 DNA reads TGTGCCAGCAGCCGAACACCTAGCGGTACCTACAATGAGCAGTTCTTC. Protein sequence: CASSRTPSGTYNEQFF.

This clone has ten or more counts. The rearrangement joins TRBV6-6 to TRBJ2-7, with unresolved D. V gave up 7 bases and J gave up 2 bases, with 15 bases separating them. The CDR3 has 14 amino acids. Per germline, CDR1 MNHNY and CDR2 SVGAGI (reference sequence). The CDR3 DNA reads as TGTGCCAGCAATCTGGGTTGGCAGGCCTACGAGCAGTACTTC. This translates into CASNLGWQAYEQYF.

CDR3 sequence (DNA): TGCAGTGCTAGGAGTACGGAGACCCAGTACTTC. Residues: CSARSTETQYF. The rearrangement joins TRBV20-1 to TRBJ2-5; D is ambiguous. V lost 3 bases to trimming and J lost 5 bases, with 7 bases between them. Germline CDR1 reads DFQATT; CDR2 reads SNEGSKA (reference sequence). The CDR3 runs to 11 residues.

This rearrangement joins TRBV4-2 to TRBJ2-5; 13 bases align to TRBD2. The J segment lost 4 bases and the V segment lost 0 bases, leaving 8 bases of the junction unmatched. This CDR3 is 18 amino acids long. CDR1 and CDR2 (germline): LGHNA, YNFKEQ. The CDR3 sequence: CASSQEWTSGSRGETQYF. CDR3 coding DNA: TGTGCCAGCAGCCAAGAGTGGACTAGCGGGAGTCGAGGAGAGACCCAGTACTTC.

The rearrangement uses TRBV5-6 and TRBJ1-1, with 7 positions matching TRBD1. CDR3 size: 16 residues. Per the germline V gene, CDR1 is SGHDT and CDR2 is YYEEEE. V trimming: 0 bases; J trimming: 3 bases; junction bases outside the gene matches: 8. This CDR3 reads CASSLALGRGDTEAFF. Here the CDR3 DNA reads TGTGCCAGCAGCTTGGCCCTGGGCAGGGGGGACACTGAAGCTTTCTTT.

This chain connects TRBV28 to TRBJ2-7; 9 nucleotides line up with TRBD2. In germline, CDR1 is MDHEN, CDR2 SYDVKM. This CDR3 region has 15 residues. The junction had 7 bases not matched to a gene; V was cut back by 2 bases and J by 5 bases. Written as DNA, the CDR3 is TGTGCCAGCAGTTTAACGGGACTAGCTTCCCACGAGCAGTACTTC. Translated: CASSLTGLASHEQYF.

The CDR3 here is CASSQEGTGLGEAFF. DNA of the CDR3: TGTGCCAGCAGCCAGGAGGGGACAGGGTTGGGTGAAGCTTTCTTT. V usage is TRBV4-2 and J usage is TRBJ1-1; 9 positions match TRBD1. Germline V gene data show CDR1 as LGHNA and CDR2 as YNFKEQ. CDR3 length equals 15 residues. The junction had 9 bases not matched to a gene; V was cut back by 3 bases and J by 7 bases.

The J gene is TRBJ1-1, the V gene TRBV19, with a tentative D call TRBD1 (6 bases). Germline-derived CDR1 and CDR2 are LNHDA and SQIVND (reference sequence). The CDR3 length is 12 residues. The V gene lost 7 bases and the J gene lost 3 bases, with 9 bases spanning the gap. CDR3 sequence: CASTRGDTEAFF. The CDR3 bases are TGTGCCAGTACCAGGGGAGACACTGAAGCTTTCTTT.